This T cell receptor (beta chain) was obtained from a study of CD8 T cells in Susac syndrome. Study summary: Within the sequenced group of Susac syndrome patients, over five showed active disease and about 8 were in remission. Study results and limitations: The CD4+ T cell repertoire of patients with Susac syndrome showed no detectable clonal expansion.

The sequenced target, TCR beta, came from blood CD8+ and CD4+ T cells. Random hexamers were used to reverse transcribe roughly 0.5 to 1 ug of RNA. Amplification of the TCR beta CDR3 was carried out by immunoSEQ multiplex PCR, which spanned a total of 54 Vbeta and 13 Jbeta segments. TCRdb used MiXCR to reprocess the immunoSEQ multiplex PCR reads, holding one entry per CDR3 protein. The profile shows 170,000 or so distinct CDR3 sequences, around 94% of them singletons. The CDR3 has 12 amino acids. Per germline, CDR1 SQVTM and CDR2 ANQGSEA. V was shortened by 7 bases and J by 6 bases, with 16 bases between the two germline ends. In the case of this clonotype: Its specificity is not known.

The sequence was obtained from a human donor with Susac syndrome. The rearrangement links TRBV29-1 to TRBJ2-7; TRBD2 might be the D (6 bases). Input material: CD4+ T cells from PBMCs. CDR3 protein: CSASGTLREQYF. CDR3 coding DNA: TGCAGCGCATCCGGGACTTTGCGCGAGCAGTACTTC.